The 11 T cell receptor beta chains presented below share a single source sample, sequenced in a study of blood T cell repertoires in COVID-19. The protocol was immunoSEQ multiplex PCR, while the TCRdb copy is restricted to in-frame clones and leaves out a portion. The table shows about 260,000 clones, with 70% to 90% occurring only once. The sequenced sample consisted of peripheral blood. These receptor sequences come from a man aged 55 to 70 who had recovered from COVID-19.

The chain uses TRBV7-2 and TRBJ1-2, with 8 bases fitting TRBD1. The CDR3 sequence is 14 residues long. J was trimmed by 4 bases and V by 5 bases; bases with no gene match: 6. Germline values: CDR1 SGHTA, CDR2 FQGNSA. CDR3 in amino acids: CASSTDRGAYGYTF. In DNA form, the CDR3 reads TGTGCCAGCAGCACCGACAGGGGCGCCTATGGCTACACCTTC. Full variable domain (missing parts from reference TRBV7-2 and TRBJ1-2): GAGVSQSPSNKVTEKGKDVELRCDPISGHTALYWYRQSLGQGLEFLIYFQGNSAPDKSGLPSDRFSAERTGGSVSTLTIQRTQQEDSAVYLCASSTDRGAYGYTFGSGTRLTVV.

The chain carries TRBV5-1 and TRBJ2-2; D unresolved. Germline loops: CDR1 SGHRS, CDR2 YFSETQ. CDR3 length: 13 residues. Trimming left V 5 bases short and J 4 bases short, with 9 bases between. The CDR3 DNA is TGCGCCAGCAGGTTCAGGCCCACCGGGGAGCTGTTTTTT. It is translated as CASRFRPTGELFF.

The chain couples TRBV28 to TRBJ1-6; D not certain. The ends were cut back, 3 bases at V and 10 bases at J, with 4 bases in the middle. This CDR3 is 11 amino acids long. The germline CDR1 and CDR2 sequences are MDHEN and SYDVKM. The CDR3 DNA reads TGTGCCAGCAGTTTCGGGTCACCCCTCCACTTT. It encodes CASSFGSPLHF.

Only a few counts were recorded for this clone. CDR3 amino acids: CAWSGDLYNEQFF. The CDR3 DNA follows: TGTGCCTGGAGCGGCGACTTATACAATGAGCAGTTCTTC. This rearrangement joins TRBV30 to TRBJ2-1; D gene ambiguous. This CDR3 has 13 residues. V was trimmed by 3 bases and J by 4 bases, leaving 10 bases between them. CDR1 and CDR2 from the germline V gene are GTSNPN and SVGIG (reference sequence).

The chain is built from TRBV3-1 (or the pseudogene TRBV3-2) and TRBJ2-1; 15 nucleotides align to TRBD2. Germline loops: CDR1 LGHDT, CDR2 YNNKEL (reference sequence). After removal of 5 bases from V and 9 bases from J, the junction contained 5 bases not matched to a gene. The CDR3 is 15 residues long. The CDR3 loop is CASSLGLAGGVEQFF. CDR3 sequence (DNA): TGTGCCAGCAGCTTGGGACTAGCGGGGGGTGTTGAGCAGTTCTTC.

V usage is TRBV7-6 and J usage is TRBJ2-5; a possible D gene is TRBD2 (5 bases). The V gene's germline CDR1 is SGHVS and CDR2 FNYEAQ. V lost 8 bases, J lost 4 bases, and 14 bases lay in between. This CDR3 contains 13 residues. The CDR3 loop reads CASHRGSGETQYF. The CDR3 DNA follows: TGTGCCAGCCACCGGGGTTCGGGAGAGACCCAGTACTTC.

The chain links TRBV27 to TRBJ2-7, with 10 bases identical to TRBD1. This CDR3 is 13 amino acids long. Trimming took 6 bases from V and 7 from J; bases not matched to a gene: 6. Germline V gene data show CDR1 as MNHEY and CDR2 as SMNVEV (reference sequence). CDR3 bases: TGTGCCAGCAGCGACAGGGGGCAAGGTGAGCAGTACTTC. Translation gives CASSDRGQGEQYF.

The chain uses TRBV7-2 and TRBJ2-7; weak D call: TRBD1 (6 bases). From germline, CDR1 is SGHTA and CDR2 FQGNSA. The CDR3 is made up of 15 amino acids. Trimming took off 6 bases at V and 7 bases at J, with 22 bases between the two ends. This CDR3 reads CASRRQADILGEQYF. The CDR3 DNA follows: TGTGCCAGCAGAAGACAGGCCGACATTCTGGGGGAGCAGTACTTC.

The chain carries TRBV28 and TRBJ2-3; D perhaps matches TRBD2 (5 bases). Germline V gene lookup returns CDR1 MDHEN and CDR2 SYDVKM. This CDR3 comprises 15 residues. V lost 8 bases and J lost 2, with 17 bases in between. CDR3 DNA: TGTGCCAGCCACACACGGACGGGAAACACAGATACGCAGTATTTT. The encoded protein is CASHTRTGNTDTQYF.

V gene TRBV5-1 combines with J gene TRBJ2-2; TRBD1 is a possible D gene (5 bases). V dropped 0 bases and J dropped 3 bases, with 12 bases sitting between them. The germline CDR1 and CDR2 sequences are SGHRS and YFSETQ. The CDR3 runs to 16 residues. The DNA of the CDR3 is TGCGCCAGCAGCTTGGCAGGGTATTCCGACACCGGGGAGCTGTTTTTT. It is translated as CASSLAGYSDTGELFF. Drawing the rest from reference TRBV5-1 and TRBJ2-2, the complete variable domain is KAGVTQTPRYLIKTRGQQVTLSCSPISGHRSVSWYQQTPGQGLQFLFEYFSETQRNKGNFPGRFSGRQFSNSRSEMNVSTLELGDSALYLCASSLAGYSDTGELFFGEGSRLTVL.

CDR3 nucleotide sequence: TGCAGCGGGAAAGGGGTCGGCGGCTACACCTTC. The encoded protein is CSGKGVGGYTF. This chain connects TRBV29-1 to TRBJ1-2; D might be TRBD1 (5 bases). Trimming stripped 7 bases from V and 8 bases from J, with 14 bases between. Germline V CDR1 and CDR2: SQVTM, ANQGSEA. The CDR3 has 11 amino acids.